The sequence of this TCR beta chain was determined in a study of graft-versus-host responses after intestinal transplantation. The J segment lost 1 base and the V segment lost 5 bases, leaving 11 bases of the junction unmatched. This CDR3 is built from 16 residues. The germline V gene has CDR1 SGHTA and CDR2 FQGNSA. As concerns this clone: Its cognate antigen is unknown.

Study outcomes and limitations: Early post-transplant HvG declines showed an association with peak circulating GvH clone levels. Graft-donor T cell macrochimerism in patients accompanied high graft-versus-host to host-versus-graft clonal ratios in allografts.

The assay was immunoSEQ multiplex PCR, and TCRdb's table has in-frame clones only and misses some. Among around 97,000 clones listed, 91% were seen once. The sequence derives from a human donor who was the organ donor for an intestinal transplant. The source material was unstimulated CD4+ T cells sorted from spleen or lymph node cells, sampled before transplant. The V gene is TRBV7-2, the J gene TRBJ2-7, with TRBD1 identical over 7 bases. Here the CDR3 reads CASSPGQLLTSYEQYF. The CDR3 coding sequence is TGTGCCAGCAGCCCGGGACAGCTTTTAACATCCTACGAGCAGTACTTC.